This T cell receptor beta chain came from a study of blood T cell repertoires in COVID-19. Trimming at V came to 0 bases and at J to 6 bases, leaving 9 bases not matched to a gene. Germline V gene sequence: CDR1 GTSNPN, CDR2 SVGIG (reference sequence). This CDR3 is 15 amino acids long. Method: immunoSEQ multiplex PCR; TCRdb's copy keeps in-frame clones and lacks some. Seen here are approximately 290,000 clones, approximately 90% observed once, and the top ten hold 2.2%. The sequence came from a woman aged 25 to 45 with COVID-19, enrolled during active disease. J is TRBJ2-7 and V is TRBV30, with 9 positions matching TRBD2. The sequenced material came from peripheral blood. CDR3 residues: CAWSVRPSGRLEQYF. As DNA, the CDR3 is TGTGCCTGGAGTGTAAGGCCCAGCGGGAGGCTCGAGCAGTACTTC.